A single T cell receptor (beta chain) is shown here with its context. Its antigen is unknown. Within one base of it there is no much larger clone, and no base qualities were kept. The sample comes from a study of OX40 agonist ivuxolimab in advanced cancers. About the study as a whole: Ivuxolimab, which targeted the costimulatory receptor OX40 (CD134), was an agonistic, fully human IgG2 monoclonal antibody. In the dose-escalation cohort, roughly 80% of patients were male, and the mean age was around 60 years, with a range of 23 to 79. The monotherapy dose-escalation portion (N ≈ 50 patients) of the phase I ivuxolimab trial is reported in the paper. Intravenous ivuxolimab was administered to patients every 2 weeks at six dose levels: 0.01, 0.1, 0.3, 1.5, 3 and 10 mg/kg. Partial responses occurred in three dose-escalation patients, of whom one had hepatocellular carcinoma and two had cutaneous melanoma. Prior anti-PD-1, anti-PD-L1 or anti-CTLA-4 therapy was permitted, and checkpoint inhibitors had been received by 40% to 50% of dose-escalation patients. Of the 52 patients in dose escalation, about 20 had hepatocellular carcinoma, some 15 had melanoma, 9 had renal cell carcinoma and 9 had head and neck cancer. Peripheral TCRbeta sequencing aimed to test whether ivuxolimab altered TCR sequence diversity and caused clonal T-cell expansion.

The trial excluded patients who had a history of autoimmune disease or who were on systemic immunosuppression. In every dose cohort, peripheral blood was drawn for TCR sequencing at baseline, cycle 4 day 1, and cycle 7 day 1. The samples were taken from a phase I, first-in-human, multicenter, open-label dose-escalation trial of ivuxolimab. The trial enrolled adults with locally advanced or metastatic head and neck squamous cell, hepatocellular, melanoma or renal cell carcinoma. Before TCR sequencing, CD4+ and CD8+ T cells were separately sorted from peripheral blood. From the cysteine up to the phenylalanine, the CDR3 has a length of 14 residues. The sequence is cut down to CDR3 DNA, 42 bases in frame from base 1. CDR1 MDHEN and CDR2 SYDVKM were looked up in the germline V gene. V is cut by 7 bases and J by 10 bases, and the space between the germline ends is 20 bases. Genomic DNA was isolated from the sorted cells so that the TCRbeta CDR3 region could be sequenced. The immunoSEQ Assay was used for sequencing of TCRbeta CDR3 regions. The table comes from immuneACCESS by way of TCRdb, which keeps in-frame sequences with V and J called. Part of the clones is missing from these tables; in studies checked, under half for an unresolved V gene and the rest for unknown reasons. This sample is represented by about 83,000 clones; roughly 93% of them were singletons. More than 0.6% of the sample lies in the top ten.

What the study reported, not specific to this receptor: After ivuxolimab, more expanded clones were found on average in CD8+ T cells than in CD4+ T cells. Partial responders in the 0.1-3.0 mg/kg groups had among the lowest normalized peripheral clonal expansion, especially among CD8+ T cells. The antigen specificity of the clonally expanded peripheral T cells was not determined. Low levels of normalized T-cell clonal expansion were also seen in some nonresponding patients. At doses of 0.1 to 3.0 mg/kg, clonal expansion of both CD4+ and CD8+ T cells in blood was seen between baseline and week 6.

The sequencing used CD4+ or CD8+ T cells sorted from blood, collected in a trial of the OX40 agonist ivuxolimab. The sequence joins TRBV28 to TRBJ2-1; the D region possibly corresponds to TRBD2 (5 bases align). The clonotype comes from an adult with an advanced solid tumor such as melanoma, head and neck, liver or kidney cancer. The nucleotide sequence reads as follows: TGTGCCAGCATACCCGGGCTAGCTTACGGGGAGCAGTTCTTC. Its protein product is CASIPGLAYGEQFF.